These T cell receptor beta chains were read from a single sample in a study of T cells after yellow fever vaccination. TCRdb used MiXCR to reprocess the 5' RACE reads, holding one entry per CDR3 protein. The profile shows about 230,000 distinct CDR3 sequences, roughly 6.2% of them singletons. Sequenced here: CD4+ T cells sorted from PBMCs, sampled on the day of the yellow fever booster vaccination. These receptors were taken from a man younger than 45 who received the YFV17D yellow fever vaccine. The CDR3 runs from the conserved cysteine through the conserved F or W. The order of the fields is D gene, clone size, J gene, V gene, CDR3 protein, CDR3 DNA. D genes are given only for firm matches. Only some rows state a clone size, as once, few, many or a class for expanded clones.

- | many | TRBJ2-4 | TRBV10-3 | CAISGSSSVTKNIQYF | TGTGCCATCAGCGGGAGCTCTAGCGTTACCAAAAACATTCAGTACTTC
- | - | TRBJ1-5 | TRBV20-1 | CSARVGEYSNQPQHF | TGCAGTGCTAGAGTAGGGGAGTATAGCAATCAGCCCCAGCATTTT
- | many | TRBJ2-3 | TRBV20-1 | CSARGANGATDTQYF | TGCAGTGCTAGAGGAGCGAACGGGGCCACAGATACGCAGTATTTT
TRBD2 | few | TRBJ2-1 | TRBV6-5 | CASSYGAVLAGAKTEQFF | TGTGCCAGCAGTTACGGTGCAGTACTAGCGGGAGCCAAAACCGAGCAGTTCTTC
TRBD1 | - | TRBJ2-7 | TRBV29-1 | CSVEIFGDSATYEQYF | TGCAGCGTTGAAATTTTCGGGGACAGCGCTACCTACGAACAGTACTTC
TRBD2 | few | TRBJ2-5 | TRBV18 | CASSPGEGETQYF | TGTGCCAGCTCACCAGGGGAGGGCGAGACCCAGTACTTC
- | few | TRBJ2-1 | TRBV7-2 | CASSARGAEQFF | TGTGCCAGCAGCGCCCGGGGGGCTGAGCAGTTCTTC
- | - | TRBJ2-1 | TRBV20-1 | CSARVRAAPYNEQFF | TGCAGTGCTAGAGTCCGGGCGGCGCCCTACAATGAGCAGTTCTTC
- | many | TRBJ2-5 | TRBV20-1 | CSARVPRADKIQETQYF | TGCAGTGCTAGAGTTCCTAGAGCCGACAAGATCCAAGAGACCCAGTACTTC
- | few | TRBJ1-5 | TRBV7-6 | CASSLGGGMQPQHF | TGTGCCAGCAGCTTGGGTGGGGGCATGCAGCCCCAGCATTTT
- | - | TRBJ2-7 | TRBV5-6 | CASRRQGGYEQYF | TGTGCCAGCAGAAGGCAGGGGGGCTACGAGCAGTACTTC
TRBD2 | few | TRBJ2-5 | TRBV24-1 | CATSDGTSGTETQYF | TGTGCCACCAGTGACGGGACTAGCGGGACAGAGACCCAGTACTTC
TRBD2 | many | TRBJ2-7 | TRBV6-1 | CASLGRGPPYEQYF | TGTGCCAGCCTCGGGAGGGGTCCCCCCTACGAGCAGTACTTC
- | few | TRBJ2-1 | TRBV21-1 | CASSKMPEQFF | TGTGCCAGCAGCAAAATGCCTGAGCAGTTCTTC
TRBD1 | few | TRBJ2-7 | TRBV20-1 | CSAPDRQTYEQYF | TGCAGTGCCCCGGACAGGCAAACCTACGAGCAGTACTTC
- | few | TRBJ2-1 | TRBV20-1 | CSARDRDYGSEQFF | TGCAGTGCTAGAGATAGAGACTATGGCTCTGAGCAGTTCTTC
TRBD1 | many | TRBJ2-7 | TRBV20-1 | CSASLPTGKITYEQYF | TGCAGTGCTAGTCTCCCGACAGGGAAAATAACCTACGAGCAGTACTTC
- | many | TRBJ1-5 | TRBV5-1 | CASSLGTPGSNQPQHF | TGCGCCAGCAGCTTGGGTACACCCGGCAGCAATCAGCCCCAGCATTTT
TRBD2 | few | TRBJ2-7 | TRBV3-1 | CASSQGTSASSYEQYF | TGTGCCAGCAGCCAGGGGACTAGCGCGAGCTCCTACGAGCAGTACTTC
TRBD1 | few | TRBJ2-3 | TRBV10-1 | CASSAHRGLAEGTDTQYF | TGCGCCAGCAGTGCACACAGGGGGCTAGCGGAAGGCACAGATACGCAGTATTTT
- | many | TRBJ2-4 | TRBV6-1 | CASSRVPKTQYF | TGTGCCAGCAGCAGGGTCCCCAAAACTCAGTACTTC
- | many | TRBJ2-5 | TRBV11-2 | CASSLEPEGTQYF | TGTGCCAGCAGCTTAGAACCGGAGGGGACCCAGTACTTC
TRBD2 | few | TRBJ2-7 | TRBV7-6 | CASTVNSGKGYEQYF | TGTGCCAGCACCGTTAATAGCGGGAAGGGCTACGAGCAGTACTTC
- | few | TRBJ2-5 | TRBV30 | CAWSQTRRETQYF | TGTGCCTGGAGCCAAACTAGAAGAGAGACCCAGTACTTC
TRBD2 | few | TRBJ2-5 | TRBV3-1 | CASSQEPSGIGETQYF | TGTGCCAGCAGCCAGGAGCCTAGCGGGATTGGCGAGACCCAGTACTTC
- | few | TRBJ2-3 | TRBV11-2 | CASSRSNADTQYF | TGTGCCAGCAGCCGATCGAATGCAGATACGCAGTATTTT
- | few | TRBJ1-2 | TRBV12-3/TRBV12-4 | CASSFSSGENYGYTF | TGTGCCAGCAGTTTCTCTAGCGGCGAGAACTATGGCTACACCTTC
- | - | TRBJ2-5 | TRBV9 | CASSTTGAQQETQYF | TGTGCCAGCAGCACCACGGGGGCGCAACAAGAGACCCAGTACTTC
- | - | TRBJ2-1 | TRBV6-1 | CASCSTGYNEQFF | TGTGCCAGCTGCTCGACTGGTTACAATGAGCAGTTCTTC
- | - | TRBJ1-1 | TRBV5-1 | CASSLLAGNTEAFF | TGCGCCAGCAGCCTGTTGGCGGGAAACACTGAAGCTTTCTTT
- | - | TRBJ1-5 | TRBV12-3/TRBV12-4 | CASSGFRPQHF | TGTGCCAGCAGCGGCTTTCGGCCCCAGCATTTT
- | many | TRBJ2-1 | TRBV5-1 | CASSLAFTAQLPYNEQFF | TGCGCCAGCAGCTTGGCCTTCACAGCCCAACTCCCTTACAATGAGCAGTTCTTC
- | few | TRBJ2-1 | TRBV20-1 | CSASPGPLINEQFF | TGCAGTGCTTCTCCGGGACCGTTGATCAATGAGCAGTTCTTC
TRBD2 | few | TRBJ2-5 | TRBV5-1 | CASSLLATSGSRETQYF | TGCGCCAGCAGCCTCCTCGCCACTAGCGGGAGCCGGGAGACCCAGTACTTC
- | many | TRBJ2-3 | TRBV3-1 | CASSQGGLSTDTQYF | TGTGCCAGCAGCCAAGGTGGTCTTAGCACAGATACGCAGTATTTT
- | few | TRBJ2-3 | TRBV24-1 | CATSDSGRLTQYF | TGTGCCACCAGTGATTCTGGGAGGCTTACGCAGTATTTT
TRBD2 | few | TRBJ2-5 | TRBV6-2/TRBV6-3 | CASSRRLAELEETQYF | TGTGCCAGCAGTCGTCGACTAGCGGAGTTGGAGGAGACCCAGTACTTC
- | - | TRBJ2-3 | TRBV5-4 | CASSFKAGRTTTDTQYF | TGTGCCAGCAGCTTCAAAGCAGGGCGGACCACGACAGATACGCAGTATTTT
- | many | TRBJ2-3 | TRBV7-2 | CASSPRDTQYF | TGTGCCAGCAGCCCTCGAGATACGCAGTATTTT
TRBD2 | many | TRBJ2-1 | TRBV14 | CASSDLLAGGPYGNEQFF | TGTGCCAGCAGCGACCTCCTAGCGGGAGGGCCCTACGGGAATGAGCAGTTCTTC
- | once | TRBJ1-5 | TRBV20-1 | CSARQGLGQPQHF | TGCAGTGCGAGGCAGGGCCTGGGTCAGCCCCAGCATTTT
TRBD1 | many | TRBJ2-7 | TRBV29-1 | CSDKRAGQGYEQYF | TGCAGCGATAAGAGGGCGGGACAGGGCTACGAGCAGTACTTC
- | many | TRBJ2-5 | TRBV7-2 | CASSLWKETQYF | TGTGCCAGCAGCTTATGGAAAGAGACCCAGTACTTC
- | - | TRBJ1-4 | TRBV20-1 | CSARDTGTPTNEKLFF | TGCAGTGCTAGAGATACCGGGACACCAACTAATGAAAAACTGTTTTTT
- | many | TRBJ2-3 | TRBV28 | CASSSGQFTDTQYF | TGTGCCAGCAGTTCAGGACAGTTCACAGATACGCAGTATTTT
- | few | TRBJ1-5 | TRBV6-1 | CASRAGGRNQPQHF | TGTGCCAGCAGAGCGGGCGGCCGCAATCAGCCCCAGCATTTT
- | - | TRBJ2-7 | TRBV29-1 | CSVDFGTYEQYF | TGCAGCGTTGACTTTGGCACTTACGAGCAGTACTTC
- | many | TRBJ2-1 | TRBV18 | CASSPQSQNEQFF | TGTGCCAGCTCACCTCAAAGTCAGAATGAGCAGTTCTTC
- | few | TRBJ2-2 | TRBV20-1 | CSARDWKAGELFF | TGCAGTGCTAGAGATTGGAAGGCCGGGGAGCTGTTTTTT
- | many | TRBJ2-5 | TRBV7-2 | CASSSGPLGPETQYF | TGTGCCAGCAGCTCAGGACCCCTGGGCCCCGAGACCCAGTACTTC